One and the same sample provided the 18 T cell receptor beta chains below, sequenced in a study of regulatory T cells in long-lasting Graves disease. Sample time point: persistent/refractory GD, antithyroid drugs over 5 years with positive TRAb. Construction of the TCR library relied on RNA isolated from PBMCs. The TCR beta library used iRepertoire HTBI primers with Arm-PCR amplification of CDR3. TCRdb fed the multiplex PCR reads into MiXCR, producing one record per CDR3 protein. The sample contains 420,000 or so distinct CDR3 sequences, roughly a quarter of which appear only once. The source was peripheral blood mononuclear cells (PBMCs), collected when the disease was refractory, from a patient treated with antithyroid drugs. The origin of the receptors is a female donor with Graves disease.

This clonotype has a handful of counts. CDR3 bases: TGCGCCAGCAGCCCGGACAGCCGAACTAACTATGGCTACACCTTC. It encodes CASSPDSRTNYGYTF. The chain recombines TRBV5-1 with TRBJ1-2, with D possibly matching TRBD1 (6 bases). The CDR3 length is 15 residues. V dropped 4 bases and J dropped 0 bases, with 13 bases sitting between them. CDR1 and CDR2 from the germline V gene are SGHRS and YFSETQ.

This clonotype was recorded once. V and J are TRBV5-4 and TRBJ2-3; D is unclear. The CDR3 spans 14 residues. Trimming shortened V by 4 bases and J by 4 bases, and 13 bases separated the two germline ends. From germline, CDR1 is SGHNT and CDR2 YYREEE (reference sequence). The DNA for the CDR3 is TGTGCCAGCAGCGCCAGCCTTGGGCCAGATACGCAGTATTTT. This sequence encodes CASSASLGPDTQYF.

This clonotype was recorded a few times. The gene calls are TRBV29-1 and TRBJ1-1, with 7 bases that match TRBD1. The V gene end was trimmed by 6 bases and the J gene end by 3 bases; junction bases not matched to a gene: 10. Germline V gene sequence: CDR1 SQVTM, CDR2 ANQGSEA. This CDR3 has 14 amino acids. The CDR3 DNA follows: TGCAGCGTCCCAACAGGGGCTTCGGACACTGAAGCTTTCTTT. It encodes CSVPTGASDTEAFF. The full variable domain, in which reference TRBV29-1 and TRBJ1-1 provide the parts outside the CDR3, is SAVISQKPSRDICQRGTSLTIQCQVDSQVTMMFWYRQQPGQSLTLIATANQGSEATYESGFVIDKFPISRPNLTFSTLTVSNMSPEDSSIYLCSVPTGASDTEAFFGQGTRLTVV.

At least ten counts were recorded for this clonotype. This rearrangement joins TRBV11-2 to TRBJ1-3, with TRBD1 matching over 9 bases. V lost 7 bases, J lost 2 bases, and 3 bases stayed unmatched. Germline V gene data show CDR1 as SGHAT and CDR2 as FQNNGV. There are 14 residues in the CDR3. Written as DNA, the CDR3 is TGTGCCAGCAACACAGGGGGCACTGGAAACACCATATATTTT. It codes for CASNTGGTGNTIYF. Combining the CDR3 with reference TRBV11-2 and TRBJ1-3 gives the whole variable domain EAGVAQSPRYKIIEKRQSVAFWCNPISGHATLYWYQQILGQGPKLLIQFQNNGVVDDSQLPKDRFSAERLKGVDSTLKIQPAKLEDSAVYLCASNTGGTGNTIYFGEGSWLTVV.

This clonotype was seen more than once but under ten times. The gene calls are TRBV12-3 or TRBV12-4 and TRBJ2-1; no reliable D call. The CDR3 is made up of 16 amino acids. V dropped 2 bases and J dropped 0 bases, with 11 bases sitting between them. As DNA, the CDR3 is TGTGCCAGCAGTTTACTCGGGCTAGTCTCCTACAATGAGCAGTTCTTC. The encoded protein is CASSLLGLVSYNEQFF.

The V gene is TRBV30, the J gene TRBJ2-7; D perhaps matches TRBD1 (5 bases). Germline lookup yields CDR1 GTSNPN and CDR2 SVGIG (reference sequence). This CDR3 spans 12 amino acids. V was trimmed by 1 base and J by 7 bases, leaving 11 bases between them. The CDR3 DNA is TGTGCCTGGAGTGCCCAGGGCGAGGAGCAGTACTTC. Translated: CAWSAQGEEQYF.

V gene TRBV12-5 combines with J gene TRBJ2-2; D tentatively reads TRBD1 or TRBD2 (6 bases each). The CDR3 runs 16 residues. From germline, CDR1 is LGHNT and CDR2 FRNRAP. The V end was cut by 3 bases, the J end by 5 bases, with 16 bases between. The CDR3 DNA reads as TGTGCTAGTGGTTTACAGGGACTTGAGGGGACCGGGGAGCTGTTTTTT. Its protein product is CASGLQGLEGTGELFF.

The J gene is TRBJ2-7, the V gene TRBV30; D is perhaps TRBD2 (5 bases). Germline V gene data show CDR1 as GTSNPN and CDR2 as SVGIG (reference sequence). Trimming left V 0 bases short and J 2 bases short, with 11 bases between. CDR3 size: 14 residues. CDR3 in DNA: TGTGCCTGGAGTGTAGGTGGGAGCCCCTACGAGCAGTACTTC. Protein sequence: CAWSVGGSPYEQYF.

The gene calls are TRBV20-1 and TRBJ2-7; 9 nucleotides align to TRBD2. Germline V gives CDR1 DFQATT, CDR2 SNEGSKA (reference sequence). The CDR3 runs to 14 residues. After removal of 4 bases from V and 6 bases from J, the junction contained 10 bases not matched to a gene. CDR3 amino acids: CSAILLAGAGEQYF. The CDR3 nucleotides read TGCAGTGCTATACTCTTAGCGGGAGCTGGCGAGCAGTACTTC.

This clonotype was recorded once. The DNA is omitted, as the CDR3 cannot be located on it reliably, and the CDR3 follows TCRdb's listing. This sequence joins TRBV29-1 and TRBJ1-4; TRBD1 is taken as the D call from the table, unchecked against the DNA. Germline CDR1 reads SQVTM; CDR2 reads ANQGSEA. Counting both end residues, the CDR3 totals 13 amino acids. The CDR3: CSVRRRESEKLFF.

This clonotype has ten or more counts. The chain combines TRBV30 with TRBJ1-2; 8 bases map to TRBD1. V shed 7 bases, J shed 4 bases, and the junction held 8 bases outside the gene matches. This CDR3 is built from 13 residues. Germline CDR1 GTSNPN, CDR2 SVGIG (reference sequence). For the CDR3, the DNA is TGTGCCTACCATACAGGGGGTGGCTATGGCTACACCTTC. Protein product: CAYHTGGGYGYTF. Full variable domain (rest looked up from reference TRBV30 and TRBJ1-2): SQTIHQWPATLVQPVGSPLSLECTVEGTSNPNLYWYRQAAGRGLQLLFYSVGIGQISSEVPQNLSASRPQDRQFILSSKKLLLSDSGFYLCAYHTGGGYGYTFGSGTRLTVV.

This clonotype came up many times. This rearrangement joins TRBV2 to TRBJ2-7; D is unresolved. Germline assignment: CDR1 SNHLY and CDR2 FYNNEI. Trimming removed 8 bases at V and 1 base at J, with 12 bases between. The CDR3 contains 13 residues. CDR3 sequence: CASGQTRSYEQYF. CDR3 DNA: TGTGCCAGCGGCCAGACGCGGTCCTACGAGCAGTACTTC.

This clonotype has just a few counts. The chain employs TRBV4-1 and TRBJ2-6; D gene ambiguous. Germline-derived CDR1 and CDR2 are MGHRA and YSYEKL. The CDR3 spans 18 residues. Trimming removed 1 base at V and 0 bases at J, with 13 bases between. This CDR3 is CASSQVGIPSSGANVLTF. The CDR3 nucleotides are TGCGCCAGCAGCCAAGTGGGCATACCGAGCTCTGGGGCCAACGTCCTGACTTTC.

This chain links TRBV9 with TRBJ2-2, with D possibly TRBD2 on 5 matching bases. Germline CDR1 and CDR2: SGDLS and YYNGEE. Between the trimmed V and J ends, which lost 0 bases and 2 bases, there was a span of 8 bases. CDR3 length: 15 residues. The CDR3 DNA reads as TGTGCCAGCAGCGTAGTCAGCGGTAACACCGGGGAGCTGTTTTTT. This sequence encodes CASSVVSGNTGELFF.

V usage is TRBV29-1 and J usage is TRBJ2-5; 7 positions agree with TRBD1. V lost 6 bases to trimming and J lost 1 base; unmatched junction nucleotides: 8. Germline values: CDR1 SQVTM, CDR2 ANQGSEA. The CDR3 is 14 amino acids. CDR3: CSVGLGTVQETQYF. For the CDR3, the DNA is TGCAGCGTGGGGCTAGGGACAGTCCAAGAGACCCAGTACTTC.

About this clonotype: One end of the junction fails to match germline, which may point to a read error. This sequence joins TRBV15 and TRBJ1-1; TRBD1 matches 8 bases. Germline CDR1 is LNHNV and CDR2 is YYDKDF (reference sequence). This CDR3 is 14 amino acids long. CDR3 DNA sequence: TGTGCCACCGGCAGTGCAGGGGGCCTGGCTGAAGCTTTCTTT. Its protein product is CATGSAGGLAEAFF.

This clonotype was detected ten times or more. The CDR3 sequence is CASSGTGRLDQPQHF. For the CDR3, the DNA is TGTGCCAGCAGTGGGACAGGGAGGTTGGATCAGCCCCAGCATTTT. The chain combines TRBV2 with TRBJ1-5; 8 nucleotides align to TRBD1. With V trimmed by 4 bases and J by 5 bases, 7 bases remained unmatched. The length of the CDR3 is 15 residues. The germline gives CDR1 SNHLY, CDR2 FYNNEI. Together with reference TRBV2 and TRBJ1-5, the CDR3 gives the full variable domain: EPEVTQTPSHQVTQMGQEVILRCVPISNHLYFYWYRQILGQKVEFLVSFYNNEISEKSEIFDDQFSVERPDGSNFTLKIRSTKLEDSAMYFCASSGTGRLDQPQHFGDGTRLSIL.

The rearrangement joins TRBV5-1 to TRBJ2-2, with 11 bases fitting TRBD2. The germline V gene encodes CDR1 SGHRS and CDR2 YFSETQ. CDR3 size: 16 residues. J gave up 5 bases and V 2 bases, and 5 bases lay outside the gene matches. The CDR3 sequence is CASSLLAGVSTGELFF. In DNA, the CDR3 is TGCGCCAGCAGCTTACTAGCGGGAGTATCTACCGGGGAGCTGTTTTTT.